This T cell receptor beta chain is drawn from a study of CD8+CD57+ T cells in acquired aplastic anemia. Study at large: On average, healthy donors gave around 9.8 million reads for CD4+ cells.

The use of genomic DNA as template underpinned the TCR beta VDJ and CDR3 profiling. Each CDR3 protein is one row after TCRdb ran MiXCR on the reads. The sample holds some 190,000 distinct CDR3 sequences, less than 55% seen once. Trimming cost V 10 bases and J 6 bases, with 14 bases left between them. Germline V gene lookup returns CDR1 ENHRY and CDR2 SYGVKD. The CDR3 length is 12 residues. This clonotype was obtained from a human donor in good health. The source material was sorted CD4+, CD8+, or CD8+CD57+ T cells (not recorded which) from PBMCs. The rearrangement joins TRBV10-3 to TRBJ2-3, with a weak D call TRBD2 (5 bases). The CDR3 loop is CATRTSADTQYF. The CDR3 DNA is TGTGCCACAAGGACTTCCGCGGATACGCAGTATTTT.